These 18 T cell receptor beta chains were sequenced from one sample in a study of Tregs in tolerant kidney transplant recipients. Sequenced by immunoSEQ multiplex PCR; TCRdb stores in-frame clones only, minus some. The listing contains fewer than 55,000 clones. The starting material was CD4+ T cells from blood, obtained before the transplant. These receptors were collected from a human donor who received a combined kidney and bone marrow transplant.

Note on this clone: The read stops 3 residues short of the end of the CDR3; the missing end is completed from the germline J gene. The chain carries TRBV30 and TRBJ1-3; 7 bases are shared with TRBD1. Germline loops: CDR1 GTSNPN, CDR2 SVGIG (reference sequence). V shed 0 bases, J shed 2 bases, and the junction held 1 base outside the gene matches. The CDR3 has 14 amino acids. The DNA read from the CDR3 is TGTGCCTGGAGTGTAGACAGGGCTGGAAACACC. Translation gives CAWSVDRAGNT. The whole CDR3 region reads CAWSVDRAGNTIYF.

About this clone: The read halts 3 residues ahead of the CDR3 end, with the missing end drawn from the germline J gene. Other DNA sequences in this specimen translate into the identical CDR3. The chain uses TRBV20-1 and TRBJ2-2, with D maybe TRBD2 (5 bases). Trimming removed 6 bases at V and 2 bases at J, with 10 bases between. The CDR3 length is 13 residues. CDR1 and CDR2 from the germline V gene are DFQATT and SNEGSKA (reference sequence). CDR3 bases read: TGCAGTGCCCCGGACTCCAACACCGGGGAG. This codes for CSAPDSNTGE. Given in full, the CDR3 is CSAPDSNTGELFF.

For this clone: The CDR3 extends 3 residues past the end of the read, so its final part is completed from the germline J gene. The chain recombines TRBV18 with TRBJ2-7; TRBD2 matches at 15 bases. The J segment lost 5 bases and the V segment lost 0 bases, leaving 5 bases of the junction unmatched. CDR1 is KGHSH, CDR2 LQKENI, per germline. The CDR3 is 17 amino acids. This chain's CDR3 is CASSPPMGLAGGNEQYF. The covered CDR3 bases are TGTGCCAGCTCACCACCAATGGGACTAGCGGGAGGCAACGAG.

Turning to this clone: The read ends 3 residues shy of where the CDR3 ends; the end is completed using the germline J gene. The chain employs TRBV7-9 and TRBJ2-1; 7 bases agree with TRBD2. From germline, CDR1 is SEHNR and CDR2 FQNEAQ (reference sequence). The CDR3 is 11 residues long. After removal of 8 bases from V and 6 bases from J, the junction contained 1 base not matched to a gene. The sequenced part of the CDR3 DNA is TGTGCCAGCGGGACTATCAATGAG. It encodes CASGTINE. The complete CDR3 reads CASGTINEQFF.

As regards this clone: The CDR3 end lies 3 residues beyond the end of the read and is filled in from the germline J gene. This sequence joins TRBV19 and TRBJ2-3, with 11 bases fitting TRBD2. CDR3 length: 16 amino acids. Trimming cost V 3 bases and J 8 bases; bases outside gene matches: 10. CDR1 and CDR2 from the germline V gene are LNHDA and SQIVND (reference sequence). The CDR3: CASSMTSGVVTGTQYF. The part of the CDR3 DNA that was read is TGTGCCAGTAGTATGACTAGCGGGGTAGTAACGGGTACG.

In regard to this clone: The read finishes 3 residues shy of the CDR3 end, and the germline J gene is used to complete it. The chain couples TRBV7-2 to TRBJ1-3; 10 bases are shared with TRBD1. Germline values: CDR1 SGHTA, CDR2 FQGNSA. Trimming removed 0 bases from V and 3 bases from J; junction bases left unmatched: 2. This CDR3 is built from 16 residues. The CDR3 sequence is CASSLAGTGVGNTIYF. The sequenced CDR3 bases are TGTGCCAGCAGCTTAGCCGGGACAGGGGTTGGAAACACC. The full variable domain, its missing parts supplied by reference TRBV7-2 and TRBJ1-3, is GAGVSQSPSNKVTEKGKDVELRCDPISGHTALYWYRQSLGQGLEFLIYFQGNSAPDKSGLPSDRFSAERTGGSVSTLTIQRTQQEDSAVYLCASSLAGTGVGNTIYFGEGSWLTVV.

CDR3 loop: CASSFTGQGGETQYF. Incomplete CDR3 DNA: TGTGCCAGCAGCTTCACTGGACAGGGTGGAGAGACC. The chain is built from TRBV7-2 and TRBJ2-5; 8 bases line up with TRBD1. The read terminates 3 residues ahead of where the CDR3 ends, so the germline J gene completes it. CDR3 length: 15 amino acids. Germline V gives CDR1 SGHTA, CDR2 FQGNSA. V was pared by 3 bases and J by 4 bases, with 7 bases of the junction left unmatched.

The sequenced CDR3 bases are TGTGCCTGGAGGGGACAGGGAAGGGGCACTGAA. This gives the protein CAWRGQGRGTE. The full CDR3 is CAWRGQGRGTEAFF. This chain connects TRBV30 to TRBJ1-1, with 9 bases lining up with TRBD1. The read ends 3 residues early relative to the CDR3; the germline J gene fills the gap. The CDR3 spans 14 residues. Germline V CDR1 and CDR2: GTSNPN, SVGIG (reference sequence). With V trimmed by 3 bases and J by 4 bases, 6 bases remained unmatched.

Of note for this clone: The read finishes 3 residues shy of the CDR3 end, and the germline J gene is used to complete it. The V and J genes are TRBV18 and TRBJ2-5; D is possibly TRBD2 (6 bases). The V and J ends lost 3 bases and 4 bases respectively, with 15 bases between them. This CDR3 comprises 15 residues. From germline, CDR1 is KGHSH and CDR2 LQKENI. The CDR3 bases that were read are TGTGCCAGCTCACCCCCGCTAGCGAGACCAGAGACC. Translation gives CASSPPLARPET. The CDR3 in its entirety is CASSPPLARPETQYF.

Comments on this clone: The observed sequence ends 3 residues before the CDR3 terminus, with the missing tail filled in from the germline J gene. The rearrangement links TRBV6-4 to TRBJ1-1, with TRBD1 as a possible D gene (5 bases). Trimming stripped 3 bases from V and 6 bases from J, with 14 bases between. The CDR3 sequence is 14 residues long. Germline CDR1 and CDR2: MRHNA and SNTAGT. The covered CDR3 bases are TGTGCCAGCAGTGATAAGGGGCACGGCGCTGAA. Translation gives CASSDKGHGAE. The whole CDR3 sequence is CASSDKGHGAEAFF.

Notes on this clone: The CDR3 extends 3 residues past the end of the read, so its final part is completed from the germline J gene. This chain joins TRBV2 and TRBJ1-5; 7 positions match TRBD1. V lost 3 bases and J lost 1; bases outside the gene matches: 3. There are 15 residues in the CDR3. Per the germline V gene, CDR1 is SNHLY and CDR2 is FYNNEI. The part of the CDR3 DNA that was read is TGTGCCAGCAGTGACGACAGGGTAAGCAATCAGCCC. Protein product: CASSDDRVSNQP. The CDR3 in its entirety is CASSDDRVSNQPQHF. Full variable domain (rest looked up from reference TRBV2 and TRBJ1-5): EPEVTQTPSHQVTQMGQEVILRCVPISNHLYFYWYRQILGQKVEFLVSFYNNEISEKSEIFDDQFSVERPDGSNFTLKIRSTKLEDSAMYFCASSDDRVSNQPQHFGDGTRLSIL.

Of note for this clone: The read falls 3 residues short of the CDR3 end, and the missing part is taken from the germline J gene. This chain connects TRBV30 to TRBJ1-3; D is ambiguous. The CDR3 sequence is 12 residues long. Germline values: CDR1 GTSNPN, CDR2 SVGIG (reference sequence). Trimming stripped 2 bases from V and 4 bases from J, with 6 bases between. This chain's CDR3 is CAWSNTGNTIYF. The sequenced CDR3 bases are TGTGCCTGGAGTAATACAGGAAACACC.

Concerning this clone itself: The read finishes 3 residues shy of the CDR3 end, and the germline J gene is used to complete it. The rearrangement links TRBV23-1 to TRBJ1-3; tentatively, D is TRBD1 (6 bases). TRBV23-1 is an ORF, with its function uncertain. The V and J ends lost 3 bases and 0 bases respectively, with 9 bases between them. This CDR3 spans 15 amino acids. The DNA read from the CDR3 is TGCGCCAGCAGTCATACAGGGTCCTCTGGAAACACC. Amino acids: CASSHTGSSGNT. Given in full, the CDR3 is CASSHTGSSGNTIYF.

To note about this clone: The read halts 3 residues ahead of the CDR3 end, with the missing end drawn from the germline J gene. The genes are TRBV7-9 and TRBJ1-2; D may be TRBD1 (5 bases). V lost 1 base and J 6 bases, leaving 12 bases between the germline ends. The germline V gene encodes CDR1 SEHNR and CDR2 FQNEAQ (reference sequence). The CDR3 loop spans 14 amino acids. The CDR3 reads CASSLEGVWDGYTF. The covered CDR3 bases are TGTGCCAGCAGCTTAGAAGGGGTTTGGGATGGC.

Concerning this clone itself: Read coverage stops 3 residues before the CDR3 terminus; the germline J gene supplies the remainder. The chain uses TRBV18 and TRBJ1-1; tentative D call: TRBD1 (6 bases). The CDR3 totals 14 residues. Per germline, CDR1 KGHSH and CDR2 LQKENI. V gave up 1 base and J gave up 2 bases, with 8 bases separating them. Incomplete CDR3 DNA: TGTGCCAGCTCACCACAGGGGGAAAACACTGAA. Protein sequence: CASSPQGENTE. Given in full, the CDR3 is CASSPQGENTEAFF.

On this clone itself: The CDR3 goes on 3 residues after the read ends, and that part is filled in from the germline J gene. The chain employs TRBV27 and TRBJ1-1; 9 positions agree with TRBD1. Germline CDR1 and CDR2: MNHEY and SMNVEV (reference sequence). With V trimmed by 8 bases and J by 6 bases, 10 bases remained unmatched. CDR3 length: 14 residues. CDR3 amino acids: CASSPQGAAPEAFF. The covered CDR3 bases are TGTGCCAGCTCCCCACAGGGGGCTGCCCCTGAA.

As to this clone: The read is 3 residues too short to cover the CDR3 end, so that end is filled in from the germline J gene. The chain joins TRBV7-2 to TRBJ2-7, with TRBD1 matching 8 bases. The V gene's germline CDR1 is SGHTA and CDR2 FQGNSA. The J segment lost 5 bases and the V segment lost 5 bases, leaving 11 bases of the junction unmatched. The CDR3 consists of 15 residues. Partial CDR3 DNA: TGTGCCAGCAGCGGACCCGGGGGACAGGTAAACGAG. This gives the protein CASSGPGGQVNE. The whole CDR3 region reads CASSGPGGQVNEQYF.

With respect to this clone: Compared with germline, one end of the junction differs, possibly owing to a read error. The read stops 3 residues short of the end of the CDR3; the missing end is completed from the germline J gene. V usage is TRBV7-9 and J usage is TRBJ2-7; 9 nucleotides agree with TRBD1. From germline, CDR1 is SEHNR and CDR2 FQNEAQ (reference sequence). The CDR3 is 15 residues long. The CDR3 region is CASRLGGQGLDEQYF. The part of the CDR3 DNA that was read is TGTGCCAGCAGGTTAGGGGGACAGGGCCTGGACGAG. Full variable domain (missing parts from reference TRBV7-9 and TRBJ2-7): DTGVSQNPRHKITKRGQNVTFRCDPISEHNRLYWYRQTLGQGPEFLTYFQNEAQLEKSRLLSDRFSAERPKGSFSTLEIQRTEQGDSAMYLCASRLGGQGLDEQYFGPGTRLTVT.